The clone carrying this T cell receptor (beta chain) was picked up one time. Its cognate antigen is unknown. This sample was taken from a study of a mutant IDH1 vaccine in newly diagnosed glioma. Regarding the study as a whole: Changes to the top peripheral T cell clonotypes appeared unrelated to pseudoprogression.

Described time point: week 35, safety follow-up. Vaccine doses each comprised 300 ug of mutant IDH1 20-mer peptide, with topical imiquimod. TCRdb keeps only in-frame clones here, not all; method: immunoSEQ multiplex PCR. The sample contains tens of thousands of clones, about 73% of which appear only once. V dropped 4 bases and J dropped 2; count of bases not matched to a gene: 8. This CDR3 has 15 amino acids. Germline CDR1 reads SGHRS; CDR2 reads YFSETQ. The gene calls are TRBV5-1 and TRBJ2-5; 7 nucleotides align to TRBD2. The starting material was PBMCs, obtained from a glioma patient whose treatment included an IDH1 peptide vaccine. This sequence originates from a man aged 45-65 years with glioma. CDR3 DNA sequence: TGCGCCAGCAGCCCCATGGGGGGGAGTCAAGAGACCCAGTACTTC. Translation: CASSPMGGSQETQYF. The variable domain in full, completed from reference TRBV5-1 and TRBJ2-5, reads KAGVTQTPRYLIKTRGQQVTLSCSPISGHRSVSWYQQTPGQGLQFLFEYFSETQRNKGNFPGRFSGRQFSNSRSEMNVSTLELGDSALYLCASSPMGGSQETQYFGPGTRLLVL.